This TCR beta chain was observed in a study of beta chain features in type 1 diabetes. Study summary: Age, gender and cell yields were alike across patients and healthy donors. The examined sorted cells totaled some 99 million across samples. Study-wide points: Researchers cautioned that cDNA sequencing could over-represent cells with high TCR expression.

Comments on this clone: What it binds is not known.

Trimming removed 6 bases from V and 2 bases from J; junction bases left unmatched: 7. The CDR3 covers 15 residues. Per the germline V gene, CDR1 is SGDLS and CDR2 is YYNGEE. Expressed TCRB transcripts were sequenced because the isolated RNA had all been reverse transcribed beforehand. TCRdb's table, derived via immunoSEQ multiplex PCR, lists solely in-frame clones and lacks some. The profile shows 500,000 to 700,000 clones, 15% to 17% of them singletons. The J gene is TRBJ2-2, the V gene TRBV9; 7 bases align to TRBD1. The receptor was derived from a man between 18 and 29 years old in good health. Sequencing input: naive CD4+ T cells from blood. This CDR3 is CASTPTGLNTGELFF. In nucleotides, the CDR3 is TGTGCCAGCACCCCGACAGGGCTTAACACCGGGGAGCTGTTTTTT.